The 21 T cell receptor beta chains in this list originate from one sample, sequenced in a study of blood T cell repertoires in COVID-19. Repertoires were generated with immunoSEQ multiplex PCR, while TCRdb's copy carries only in-frame clones and drops some. This sample yields some 100,000 clones, of which around nine tenths are seen a single time; 4.8% belongs to the top ten. Sequenced input: peripheral blood. The source of these receptors is a woman aged 80 or over with active COVID-19.

J is TRBJ2-3 and V is TRBV3-1 (or the pseudogene TRBV3-2); D gene uncertain. The CDR3 contains 12 residues. The V gene lost 2 bases and the J gene lost 5 bases, with 5 bases spanning the gap. CDR1 LGHDT and CDR2 YNNKEL come from the germline V gene (reference sequence). The CDR3 is CASSQRRDTQYF. The DNA of the CDR3 is TGTGCCAGCAGCCAACGGAGAGATACGCAGTATTTT.

V and J are TRBV5-5 and TRBJ1-2; D might be TRBD1 (5 bases). V was pared by 4 bases and J by 6 bases, with 13 bases between. The CDR3 is made up of 13 amino acids. From germline, CDR1 is SGHKS and CDR2 YYEKEE (reference sequence). CDR3 residues: CASSVDIPDGYTF. CDR3 nucleotides: TGTGCCAGCAGCGTGGACATACCTGATGGCTACACCTTC.

The chain carries TRBV27 and TRBJ2-7; 8 nucleotides agree with TRBD1. Trimming cost V 3 bases and J 6 bases; bases outside gene matches: 4. CDR3 length: 13 residues. Germline V gene data show CDR1 as MNHEY and CDR2 as SMNVEV (reference sequence). The CDR3 loop reads CASSLSGGGEQYF. CDR3 coding DNA: TGTGCCAGCAGTTTGTCAGGGGGCGGCGAGCAGTACTTC.

V and J are TRBV9 and TRBJ1-2; D is perhaps TRBD1 (6 bases). CDR1 SGDLS and CDR2 YYNGEE come from the germline V gene. This CDR3 spans 13 amino acids. With 2 bases removed from V and 4 bases from J, the gap between germline ends came to 9 bases. CDR3: CASSVPGAYGYTF. The CDR3 DNA is TGTGCCAGCAGCGTTCCAGGGGCCTATGGCTACACCTTC. Together with reference TRBV9 and TRBJ1-2, the CDR3 gives the full variable domain: DSGVTQTPKHLITATGQRVTLRCSPRSGDLSVYWYQQSLDQGLQFLIQYYNGEERAKGNILERFSAQQFPDLHSELNLSSLELGDSALYFCASSVPGAYGYTFGSGTRLTVV.

The rearrangement uses TRBV10-2 and TRBJ2-1, with TRBD2 as a possible D gene (5 bases). V shed 4 bases and J shed 4 bases, with 14 bases lying between them. From germline, CDR1 is WSHSY and CDR2 SAAADI. The CDR3 runs to 15 residues. Written as DNA, the CDR3 is TGCGCCAGCAGTGCCCCCGAGCGGAAATACAATGAGCAGTTCTTC. Translation: CASSAPERKYNEQFF.

This chain connects TRBV28 to TRBJ2-1, with D possibly being TRBD2 (6 bases). V gave up 0 bases and J gave up 7 bases, with 13 bases separating them. This CDR3 is 15 amino acids long. Germline CDR1 reads MDHEN; CDR2 reads SYDVKM. The CDR3 protein is CASSLWDVGGNEQFF. The CDR3 bases are TGTGCCAGCAGTTTATGGGACGTGGGGGGTAATGAGCAGTTCTTC.

The J gene is TRBJ2-2, the V gene TRBV29-1; 7 bases match TRBD2. CDR1 SQVTM and CDR2 ANQGSEA come from the germline V gene. The CDR3 is made up of 14 amino acids. V dropped 4 bases and J dropped 4; count of bases not matched to a gene: 6. This CDR3 reads CSVAGGGSTGELFF. The CDR3 bases are TGCAGCGTTGCGGGGGGAGGTAGCACCGGGGAGCTGTTTTTT.

The chain combines TRBV25-1 with TRBJ2-7, with D maybe TRBD2 (6 bases). V shed 6 bases and J shed 6 bases, with 21 bases lying between them. From germline, CDR1 is MGHDK and CDR2 SYGVNS. This CDR3 has 15 residues. CDR3 DNA sequence: TGTGCCAGCAGCGCAATGGGGGGTAGAGACGGCGAGCAGTACTTC. It translates to CASSAMGGRDGEQYF.

The chain joins TRBV7-2 to TRBJ2-7, with a weak D call TRBD2 (5 bases). Per germline, CDR1 SGHTA and CDR2 FQGNSA. V lost 4 bases to trimming and J lost 12 bases, with 16 bases between them. The CDR3 spans 12 residues. The CDR3 nucleotides read TGTGCCAGCAGCTCGGACTTTGTGAGGGCGTACTTC. The encoded protein is CASSSDFVRAYF.

The rearrangement joins TRBV5-1 to TRBJ1-6; no reliable D call. The CDR3 loop spans 15 amino acids. With 5 bases removed from V and 0 bases from J, the gap between germline ends came to 9 bases. The germline gives CDR1 SGHRS, CDR2 YFSETQ. As DNA, the CDR3 is TGCGCCAGCAGGGGAGGCGACTCCTATAATTCACCCCTCCACTTT. Its translation: CASRGGDSYNSPLHF.

This chain joins TRBV7-9 and TRBJ1-3; 7 positions agree with TRBD1. With V trimmed by 6 bases and J by 3 bases, 5 bases remained unmatched. This CDR3 contains 14 residues. Germline CDR1 reads SEHNR; CDR2 reads FQNEAQ (reference sequence). Here the CDR3 reads CASSDRDLGNTIYF. The CDR3 coding sequence is TGTGCCAGCAGTGACAGGGATCTTGGAAACACCATATATTTT. Drawing the rest from reference TRBV7-9 and TRBJ1-3, the complete variable domain is DTGVSQNPRHKITKRGQNVTFRCDPISEHNRLYWYRQTLGQGPEFLTYFQNEAQLEKSRLLSDRFSAERPKGSFSTLEIQRTEQGDSAMYLCASSDRDLGNTIYFGEGSWLTVV.

V gene TRBV6-6 combines with J gene TRBJ1-6; D perhaps matches TRBD1 (5 bases). V lost 5 bases to trimming and J lost 10 bases, with 18 bases between them. The germline CDR1 and CDR2 sequences are MNHNY and SVGAGI (reference sequence). CDR3 size: 15 residues. CDR3 in amino acids: CASSPPGQGRSPLHF. CDR3 nucleotide sequence: TGTGCCAGCAGTCCCCCAGGTCAGGGTCGGTCACCCCTCCACTTT.

The J gene is TRBJ2-7, the V gene TRBV11-2; 7 bases line up with TRBD2. Germline V gene lookup returns CDR1 SGHAT and CDR2 FQNNGV. CDR3 length: 16 amino acids. V lost 1 base and J lost 2; bases outside the gene matches: 8. The CDR3 nucleotides are TGTGCCAGCAGCTTAGGTCCCCCGGGACTAACCTACGAGCAGTACTTC. Translated: CASSLGPPGLTYEQYF.

V is TRBV2 and J is TRBJ2-3; weak D call: TRBD1 (5 bases). CDR1 and CDR2 (germline): SNHLY, FYNNEI. Between the trimmed V and J ends, which lost 4 bases and 7 bases, there was a span of 21 bases. The CDR3 covers 16 residues. CDR3 amino acids: CASSGVIWTQVNTQYF. In nucleotides, the CDR3 is TGTGCCAGCAGTGGGGTGATTTGGACACAAGTAAATACGCAGTATTTT. The whole variable domain, remainder taken from reference TRBV2 and TRBJ2-3, is EPEVTQTPSHQVTQMGQEVILRCVPISNHLYFYWYRQILGQKVEFLVSFYNNEISEKSEIFDDQFSVERPDGSNFTLKIRSTKLEDSAMYFCASSGVIWTQVNTQYFGPGTRLTVL.

This clone was found once. The V and J genes are TRBV11-3 and TRBJ1-3; no definite D call. Germline CDR1 reads SGHNT; CDR2 reads YENEEA. Trimming removed 4 bases from V and 1 base from J, with 5 bases in between. This CDR3 has 13 amino acids. CDR3 coding DNA: TGTGCCAGCAGCTCCGGTTCTGGAAACACCATATATTTT. Protein product: CASSSGSGNTIYF.

The chain employs TRBV6-2 or TRBV6-3 and TRBJ2-1; D unclear. Germline CDR1 and CDR2: MNHEY and SVGEGT. Trimming took off 4 bases at V and 2 bases at J, with 12 bases between the two ends. The CDR3 extends over 15 amino acids. The CDR3, as DNA: TGTGCCAGCAGTTTAGGAGCAACCCCCTACAATGAGCAGTTCTTC. It encodes CASSLGATPYNEQFF.

V is TRBV5-1 and J is TRBJ2-5, with TRBD1 matching over 8 bases. The ends lost 6 bases at V and 5 bases at J; junction bases unmatched: 3. This CDR3 region has 12 residues. Germline values: CDR1 SGHRS, CDR2 YFSETQ. The CDR3 protein is CASKQGDETQYF. In DNA, the CDR3 is TGCGCCAGCAAACAGGGGGACGAGACCCAGTACTTC.

The chain carries TRBV27 and TRBJ2-5, with 11 bases that match TRBD2. The germline gives CDR1 MNHEY, CDR2 SMNVEV (reference sequence). The CDR3 totals 15 residues. V lost 7 bases to trimming and J lost 5 bases; unmatched junction nucleotides: 9. This chain's CDR3 is CASTPLAGVYETQYF. The CDR3 nucleotides are TGTGCCAGCACCCCACTAGCGGGAGTCTACGAGACCCAGTACTTC.

The chain joins TRBV5-6 to TRBJ2-1; D is undetermined. Germline loops: CDR1 SGHDT, CDR2 YYEEEE. Trimming left V 5 bases short and J 0 bases short, with 9 bases between. The length of the CDR3 is 14 residues. The CDR3 loop reads CASSRVSSYNEQFF. In DNA, the CDR3 is TGTGCCAGCAGTCGGGTTTCCTCCTACAATGAGCAGTTCTTC.

This rearrangement joins TRBV5-1 to TRBJ2-1; D perhaps matches TRBD2 (5 bases). Germline CDR1 and CDR2: SGHRS and YFSETQ. V was pared by 0 bases and J by 2 bases, with 12 bases between. This CDR3 is 16 amino acids long. In DNA form, the CDR3 reads TGCGCCAGCAGCTTGGTGGCGGGCCAAGCCTACAATGAGCAGTTCTTC. This encodes CASSLVAGQAYNEQFF.

Written as DNA, the CDR3 is TGTGCCAGCAGTTTGGGAGGGGCGCGTGGCTACACCTTC. Its translation: CASSLGGARGYTF. The chain has TRBV12-3 or TRBV12-4 and TRBJ1-2; possible D gene TRBD1, 5 bases. V gave up 3 bases and J gave up 7 bases, with 12 bases separating them. The CDR3 loop spans 13 amino acids.